The rows below give T cell receptor beta chains drawn from one sample of a study of vaccination and CD4 T cells after COVID-19. The antigens of these receptors remain unknown. TCRdb re-analysed the PCR reads in MiXCR, keeping a single row per CDR3 protein. The table includes about 4,000 distinct CDR3 sequences, around 20% detected once. The sample consisted of CD4+ T cells from blood, cultured in vitro. The receptor set was obtained from a human donor who had recovered from COVID-19. CDR3s include the opening cysteine and the closing phenylalanine or tryptophan. Each record gives: V gene, D gene, clone size, J gene, CDR3 protein, CDR3 DNA. The D gene is left open where the match is weak. A clone size is listed for some rows: how often the clone was seen (once, few, many), or a class if it is expanded.

V gene: TRBV4-1
D gene: TRBD1
clone size: .
J gene: TRBJ2-7
CDR3 protein: CASSGIQGLGEQYF
CDR3 DNA: TGCGCCAGCAGCGGGATACAGGGGTTGGGGGAGCAGTACTTC

V gene: TRBV2
D gene: .
clone size: few
J gene: TRBJ1-2
CDR3 protein: CASSPENGYTF
CDR3 DNA: TGTGCCAGCAGTCCCGAGAATGGCTACACCTTC

V gene: TRBV6-1
D gene: .
clone size: medium-sized
J gene: TRBJ1-2
CDR3 protein: CASSRGQIYGYTF
CDR3 DNA: TGTGCCAGCAGTCGCGGACAGATATATGGCTACACCTTC

V gene: TRBV12-3/TRBV12-4
D gene: .
clone size: medium-sized
J gene: TRBJ1-1
CDR3 protein: CASSRNSDTEAFF
CDR3 DNA: TGTGCCAGCAGTCGGAACAGTGACACTGAAGCTTTCTTT

V gene: TRBV19
D gene: .
clone size: .
J gene: TRBJ1-3
CDR3 protein: CASSMNSYSGNTIYF
CDR3 DNA: TGTGCCAGTAGTATGAACAGTTACTCTGGAAACACCATATATTTT

V gene: TRBV5-8
D gene: .
clone size: few
J gene: TRBJ1-1
CDR3 protein: CATPPLVGYRAEAFF
CDR3 DNA: TGTGCCACCCCCCCCTTGGTCGGCTATCGGGCTGAAGCTTTCTTT

V gene: TRBV2
D gene: .
clone size: few
J gene: TRBJ2-7
CDR3 protein: CAGQQSRGTYEQYF
CDR3 DNA: TGTGCCGGACAACAAAGCAGGGGAACCTACGAGCAGTACTTC

V gene: TRBV6-8
D gene: .
clone size: once
J gene: TRBJ2-5
CDR3 protein: CASSYKNKKDFQETQYF
CDR3 DNA: TGTGCCAGCAGTTACAAGAATAAGAAGGACTTCCAAGAGACCCAGTACTTC

V gene: TRBV30
D gene: .
clone size: .
J gene: TRBJ2-1
CDR3 protein: CAWSQTLDEQFF
CDR3 DNA: TGTGCCTGGAGCCAAACCCTGGATGAGCAGTTCTTC

V gene: TRBV29-1
D gene: .
clone size: .
J gene: TRBJ2-3
CDR3 protein: CSVDLRESTDTQYF
CDR3 DNA: TGCAGCGTTGATCTACGTGAAAGCACAGATACGCAGTATTTT

V gene: TRBV2
D gene: .
clone size: medium-sized
J gene: TRBJ1-2
CDR3 protein: CASSPDRANYGYTF
CDR3 DNA: TGTGCCAGCAGCCCGGACAGAGCTAACTATGGCTACACCTTC

V gene: TRBV12-3/TRBV12-4
D gene: .
clone size: .
J gene: TRBJ1-2
CDR3 protein: CASTPQGCTYGYTF
CDR3 DNA: TGTGCCAGCACCCCGCAGGGGTGCACCTATGGCTACACCTTC

V gene: TRBV11-2
D gene: .
clone size: .
J gene: TRBJ1-1
CDR3 protein: CASSSDGMNTEAFF
CDR3 DNA: TGTGCCAGCAGCTCCGACGGAATGAACACTGAAGCTTTCTTT

V gene: TRBV4-1
D gene: .
clone size: .
J gene: TRBJ2-4
CDR3 protein: CASSQGGGPPGGIQYF
CDR3 DNA: TGCGCCAGCAGCCAAGGTGGGGGGCCCCCGGGGGGCATTCAGTACTTC

V gene: TRBV29-1
D gene: .
clone size: few
J gene: TRBJ1-3
CDR3 protein: CSGGDSGNTIYF
CDR3 DNA: TGCAGCGGGGGGGATAGTGGAAACACCATATATTTT

V gene: TRBV14
D gene: .
clone size: few
J gene: TRBJ1-6
CDR3 protein: CASRGLGSPLHF
CDR3 DNA: TGTGCCAGCAGGGGGCTGGGCTCACCCCTCCACTTT

V gene: TRBV7-9
D gene: .
clone size: medium-sized
J gene: TRBJ1-3
CDR3 protein: CASSLSSGNTIYF
CDR3 DNA: TGTGCCAGCAGCTTGAGCTCTGGAAACACCATATATTTT

V gene: TRBV20-1
D gene: .
clone size: .
J gene: TRBJ1-1
CDR3 protein: CSAPVAENGEAFF
CDR3 DNA: TGCAGTGCTCCTGTGGCAGAGAACGGTGAAGCTTTCTTT

V gene: TRBV7-3
D gene: .
clone size: few
J gene: TRBJ2-5
CDR3 protein: CASSQMIQETQYF
CDR3 DNA: TGTGCCAGCAGCCAGATGATACAAGAGACCCAGTACTTC

V gene: TRBV5-1
D gene: TRBD2
clone size: .
J gene: TRBJ2-3
CDR3 protein: CASSRLSGEGTDTQYF
CDR3 DNA: TGCGCCAGCAGCCGCCTGAGCGGGGAAGGCACAGATACGCAGTATTTT

V gene: TRBV2
D gene: .
clone size: few
J gene: TRBJ1-1
CDR3 protein: CASRRGPEQAHSNTEAFF
CDR3 DNA: TGTGCCAGCAGACGGGGGCCGGAACAGGCGCACTCGAACACTGAAGCTTTCTTT

V gene: TRBV2
D gene: .
clone size: medium-sized
J gene: TRBJ2-3
CDR3 protein: CASNVGTDTQYF
CDR3 DNA: TGTGCCAGCAATGTGGGCACAGATACGCAGTATTTT

V gene: TRBV12-3/TRBV12-4
D gene: .
clone size: few
J gene: TRBJ1-5
CDR3 protein: CASSLTGGSNQPQHF
CDR3 DNA: TGTGCCAGCAGTTTAACAGGCGGCAGCAATCAGCCCCAGCATTTT

V gene: TRBV30
D gene: TRBD1
clone size: large
J gene: TRBJ1-5
CDR3 protein: CAWGLDRRNQPQHF
CDR3 DNA: TGTGCCTGGGGACTGGACAGGCGCAATCAGCCCCAGCATTTT

V gene: TRBV27
D gene: .
clone size: few
J gene: TRBJ1-6
CDR3 protein: CASSLTDLLNSPLHF
CDR3 DNA: TGTGCCAGCAGCCTGACGGACCTCCTCAATTCACCCCTCCACTTT

V gene: TRBV20-1
D gene: .
clone size: .
J gene: TRBJ2-1
CDR3 protein: CSARLVSNEQFF
CDR3 DNA: TGCAGTGCTAGATTGGTGTCCAATGAGCAGTTCTTC

V gene: TRBV5-4
D gene: .
clone size: .
J gene: TRBJ1-3
CDR3 protein: CASSLNPGSAIYF
CDR3 DNA: TGTGCCAGCAGCCTGAACCCGGGATCAGCCATATATTTT

V gene: TRBV20-1
D gene: .
clone size: few
J gene: TRBJ2-5
CDR3 protein: CSANGMGGRDETQYF
CDR3 DNA: TGCAGTGCGAATGGAATGGGGGGGCGTGACGAGACCCAGTACTTC

V gene: TRBV14
D gene: .
clone size: .
J gene: TRBJ1-6
CDR3 protein: CASSLLWGPEAIRSPLHF
CDR3 DNA: TGTGCCAGCAGCCTATTATGGGGCCCGGAGGCTATTCGGTCACCCCTCCACTTT

V gene: TRBV7-9
D gene: .
clone size: few
J gene: TRBJ2-5
CDR3 protein: CASSYGAGNGETQYF
CDR3 DNA: TGTGCCAGCAGCTACGGTGCGGGAAACGGCGAGACCCAGTACTTC

V gene: TRBV12-3/TRBV12-4
D gene: .
clone size: few
J gene: TRBJ1-3
CDR3 protein: CASSRNQGLGNTIYF
CDR3 DNA: TGTGCCAGCAGTAGGAACCAGGGCCTTGGAAACACCATATATTTT

V gene: TRBV5-6
D gene: TRBD1
clone size: .
J gene: TRBJ1-1
CDR3 protein: CASSRAGGTEAFF
CDR3 DNA: TGTGCCAGCAGCCGAGCAGGGGGCACTGAAGCTTTCTTT

V gene: TRBV21-1
D gene: .
clone size: .
J gene: TRBJ2-7
CDR3 protein: CASGRDRGSSYEQYF
CDR3 DNA: TGTGCCAGCGGCCGGGACAGGGGAAGCTCCTACGAGCAGTACTTC

V gene: TRBV6-1
D gene: .
clone size: medium-sized
J gene: TRBJ1-5
CDR3 protein: CASNTDSYSNQPQHF
CDR3 DNA: TGTGCCAGCAACACGGACAGTTATAGCAATCAGCCCCAGCATTTT

V gene: TRBV7-9
D gene: TRBD1
clone size: few
J gene: TRBJ1-4
CDR3 protein: CASSPDRGKHEKLFF
CDR3 DNA: TGTGCCAGCAGCCCAGACAGGGGAAAGCATGAAAAACTGTTTTTT

V gene: TRBV30
D gene: TRBD1
clone size: few
J gene: TRBJ1-2
CDR3 protein: CAWRFRGQSYTF
CDR3 DNA: TGTGCCTGGAGATTCAGGGGGCAAAGCTACACCTTC

V gene: TRBV12-5
D gene: .
clone size: .
J gene: TRBJ2-2
CDR3 protein: CASGLKGGGELFF
CDR3 DNA: TGTGCTAGTGGTCTCAAAGGGGGCGGGGAGCTGTTTTTT

V gene: TRBV5-1
D gene: TRBD1
clone size: few
J gene: TRBJ1-2
CDR3 protein: CASSQGGEGYGYTF
CDR3 DNA: TGCGCCAGCAGCCAAGGGGGCGAAGGCTATGGCTACACCTTC

V gene: TRBV5-1
D gene: .
clone size: few
J gene: TRBJ2-2
CDR3 protein: CASSFSGTANTGELFF
CDR3 DNA: TGCGCCAGCAGCTTTTCCGGGACTGCGAACACCGGGGAGCTGTTTTTT

V gene: TRBV6-2/TRBV6-3
D gene: TRBD2
clone size: few
J gene: TRBJ2-5
CDR3 protein: CASRIPSGGERETQYF
CDR3 DNA: TGTGCCAGCAGGATCCCTAGCGGGGGGGAGAGGGAGACCCAGTACTTC

V gene: TRBV15
D gene: .
clone size: .
J gene: TRBJ1-3
CDR3 protein: CATSLQVTSGNTIYF
CDR3 DNA: TGTGCCACCAGCCTACAGGTTACCTCTGGAAACACCATATATTTT

V gene: TRBV15
D gene: .
clone size: medium-sized
J gene: TRBJ1-1
CDR3 protein: CATSRVRNTEAFF
CDR3 DNA: TGTGCCACCAGCAGAGTTCGGAACACTGAAGCTTTCTTT

V gene: TRBV29-1
D gene: TRBD1
clone size: .
J gene: TRBJ2-2
CDR3 protein: CSVSLGGLNTGELFF
CDR3 DNA: TGCAGCGTTTCTCTAGGGGGCCTAAACACCGGGGAGCTGTTTTTT

V gene: TRBV6-1
D gene: .
clone size: medium-sized
J gene: TRBJ1-4
CDR3 protein: CASSGGMRYEKLFF
CDR3 DNA: TGTGCCAGCAGTGGAGGGATGCGGTATGAAAAACTGTTTTTT

V gene: TRBV5-4
D gene: .
clone size: .
J gene: TRBJ1-6
CDR3 protein: CASSQDRSYSPLHF
CDR3 DNA: TGTGCCAGCAGCCAGGACAGATCCTATTCACCCCTCCACTTT

V gene: TRBV6-5
D gene: .
clone size: .
J gene: TRBJ1-1
CDR3 protein: CASSSRTAPNTEAFF
CDR3 DNA: TGTGCCAGCAGTTCCCGGACAGCACCGAACACTGAAGCTTTCTTT

V gene: TRBV5-1
D gene: TRBD2
clone size: .
J gene: TRBJ2-3
CDR3 protein: CASSLGLAGSDTQYF
CDR3 DNA: TGCGCCAGCAGCTTGGGGTTAGCGGGGTCAGATACGCAGTATTTT

V gene: TRBV20-1
D gene: .
clone size: large
J gene: TRBJ1-4
CDR3 protein: CSAGQEKLFF
CDR3 DNA: TGCAGTGCTGGACAGGAAAAACTGTTTTTT

V gene: TRBV5-4
D gene: .
clone size: few
J gene: TRBJ2-7
CDR3 protein: CASSLDFKDEQYF
CDR3 DNA: TGTGCCAGCAGCTTGGACTTTAAGGACGAGCAGTACTTC

V gene: TRBV10-1
D gene: TRBD2
clone size: .
J gene: TRBJ2-7
CDR3 protein: CASRGLAVNEQYF
CDR3 DNA: TGCGCCAGCAGGGGACTAGCGGTTAACGAGCAGTACTTC

V gene: TRBV10-3
D gene: .
clone size: medium-sized
J gene: TRBJ1-2
CDR3 protein: CAIRQERPYGYTF
CDR3 DNA: TGTGCCATCCGACAGGAGAGGCCCTATGGCTACACCTTC

V gene: TRBV27
D gene: TRBD1
clone size: medium-sized
J gene: TRBJ1-6
CDR3 protein: CASSLTGVLVNSPLHF
CDR3 DNA: TGTGCCAGCAGCCTAACAGGGGTACTGGTTAATTCACCCCTCCACTTT

V gene: TRBV6-1
D gene: .
clone size: medium-sized
J gene: TRBJ2-7
CDR3 protein: CASREGARYEQYF
CDR3 DNA: TGTGCCAGCAGGGAGGGGGCGCGTTACGAGCAGTACTTC

V gene: TRBV9
D gene: .
clone size: few
J gene: TRBJ1-1
CDR3 protein: CASSVAPGMNTEAFF
CDR3 DNA: TGTGCCAGCAGCGTAGCTCCAGGGATGAACACTGAAGCTTTCTTT

V gene: TRBV20-1
D gene: .
clone size: medium-sized
J gene: TRBJ1-2
CDR3 protein: CSARDLQGRDYGYTF
CDR3 DNA: TGCAGTGCTAGAGATTTACAGGGCAGGGACTATGGCTACACCTTC

V gene: TRBV3-1
D gene: TRBD1
clone size: .
J gene: TRBJ2-7
CDR3 protein: CASSRAGTGGYEQYF
CDR3 DNA: TGTGCCAGCAGCCGCGCCGGGACAGGGGGCTACGAGCAGTACTTC

V gene: TRBV20-1
D gene: TRBD2
clone size: .
J gene: TRBJ2-1
CDR3 protein: CSARLRVGGGAYNEQFF
CDR3 DNA: TGCAGTGCTAGATTGAGGGTGGGCGGGGGGGCCTACAATGAGCAGTTCTTC

V gene: TRBV7-8
D gene: TRBD2
clone size: .
J gene: TRBJ2-3
CDR3 protein: CASSLAAGGLDTQYF
CDR3 DNA: TGTGCCAGCAGCTTAGCGGCGGGGGGGCTTGATACGCAGTATTTT

V gene: TRBV21-1
D gene: .
clone size: medium-sized
J gene: TRBJ1-1
CDR3 protein: CASSSPPGGEGTEAFF
CDR3 DNA: TGTGCCAGCAGCTCCCCCCCCGGGGGAGAAGGCACTGAAGCTTTCTTT